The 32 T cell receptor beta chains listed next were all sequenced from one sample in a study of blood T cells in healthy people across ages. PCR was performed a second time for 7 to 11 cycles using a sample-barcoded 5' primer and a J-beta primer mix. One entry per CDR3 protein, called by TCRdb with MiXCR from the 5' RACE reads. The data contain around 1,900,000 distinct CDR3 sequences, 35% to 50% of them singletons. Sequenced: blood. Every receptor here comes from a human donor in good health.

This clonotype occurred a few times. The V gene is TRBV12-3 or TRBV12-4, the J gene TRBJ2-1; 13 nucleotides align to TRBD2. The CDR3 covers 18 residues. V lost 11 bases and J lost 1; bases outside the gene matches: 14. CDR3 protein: CAPRLAGGHKTSYNEQFF. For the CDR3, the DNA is TGTGCCCCCAGACTAGCGGGGGGACACAAAACTTCCTACAATGAGCAGTTCTTC.

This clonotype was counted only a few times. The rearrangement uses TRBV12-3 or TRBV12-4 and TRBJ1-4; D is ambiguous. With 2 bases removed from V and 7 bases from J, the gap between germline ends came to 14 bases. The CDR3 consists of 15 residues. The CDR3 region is CASSLRAAMSEKLFF. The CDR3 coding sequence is TGTGCCAGCAGTTTACGGGCAGCTATGAGTGAAAAACTGTTTTTT.

CDR3 DNA sequence: TGTGCCAGCAGCCGCACCGGGACGGCTGAAGAGACCCAGTACTTC. As protein: CASSRTGTAEETQYF. The chain joins TRBV4-2 to TRBJ2-5; the D gene could be TRBD1 or TRBD2 (5 bases each). This CDR3 has 15 residues. CDR1 is LGHNA, CDR2 YNFKEQ, per germline. The V end was cut by 4 bases, the J end by 3 bases, with 15 bases between.

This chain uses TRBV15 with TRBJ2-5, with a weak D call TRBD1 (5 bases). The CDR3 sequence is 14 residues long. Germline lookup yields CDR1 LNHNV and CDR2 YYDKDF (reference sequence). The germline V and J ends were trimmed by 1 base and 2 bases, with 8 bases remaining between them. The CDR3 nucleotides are TGTGCCACCAGCAGAGGGACACTTCAAGAGACCCAGTACTTC. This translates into CATSRGTLQETQYF.

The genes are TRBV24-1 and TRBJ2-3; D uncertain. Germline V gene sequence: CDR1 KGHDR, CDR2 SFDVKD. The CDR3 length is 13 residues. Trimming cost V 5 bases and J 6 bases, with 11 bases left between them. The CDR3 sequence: CATSATPVDTQYF. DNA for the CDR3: TGTGCCACCAGTGCAACCCCGGTGGATACGCAGTATTTT.

The CDR3 sequence is CASYRGEGNYEQFF. In DNA form, the CDR3 reads TGTGCCAGTTACAGGGGCGAGGGAAACTACGAGCAGTTCTTC. The chain joins TRBV2 to TRBJ2-1; 7 bases line up with TRBD1. This CDR3 contains 14 residues. Germline lookup yields CDR1 SNHLY and CDR2 FYNNEI. Trimming at V came to 9 bases and at J to 10 bases, leaving 15 bases not matched to a gene.

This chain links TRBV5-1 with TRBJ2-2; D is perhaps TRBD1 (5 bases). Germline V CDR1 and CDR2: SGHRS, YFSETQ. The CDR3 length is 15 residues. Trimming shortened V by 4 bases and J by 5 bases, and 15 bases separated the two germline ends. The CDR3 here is CASSQPQGRTGELFF. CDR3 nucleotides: TGCGCCAGCAGCCAGCCCCAGGGCCGAACCGGGGAGCTGTTTTTT.

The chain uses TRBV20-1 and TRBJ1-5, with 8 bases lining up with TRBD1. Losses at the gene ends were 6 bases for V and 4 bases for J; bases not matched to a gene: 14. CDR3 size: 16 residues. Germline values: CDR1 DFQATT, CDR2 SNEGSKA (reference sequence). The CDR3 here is CSAYDPTGDWNQPQHF. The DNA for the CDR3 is TGCAGTGCATACGATCCGACAGGGGATTGGAATCAGCCCCAGCATTTT.

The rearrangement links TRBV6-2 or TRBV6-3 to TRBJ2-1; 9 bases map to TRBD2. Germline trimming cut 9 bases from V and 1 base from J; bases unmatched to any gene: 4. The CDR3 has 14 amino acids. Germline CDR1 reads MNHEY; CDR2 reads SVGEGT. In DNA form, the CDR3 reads TGTGCCAGTGAGCGGGGGGCTTCCTACAATGAGCAGTTCTTC. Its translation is CASERGASYNEQFF.

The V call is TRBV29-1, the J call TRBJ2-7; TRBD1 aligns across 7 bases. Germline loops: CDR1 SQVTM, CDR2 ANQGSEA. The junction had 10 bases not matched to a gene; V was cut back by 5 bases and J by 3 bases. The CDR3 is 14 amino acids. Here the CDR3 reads CSVLDRATYYEQYF. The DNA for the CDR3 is TGCAGCGTTTTAGACAGGGCAACCTACTACGAGCAGTACTTC.

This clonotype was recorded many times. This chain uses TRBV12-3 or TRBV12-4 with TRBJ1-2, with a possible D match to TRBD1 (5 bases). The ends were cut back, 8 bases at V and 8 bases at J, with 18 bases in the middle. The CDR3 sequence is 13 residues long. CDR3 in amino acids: CASAGTSGGGYTF. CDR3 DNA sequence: TGTGCCAGCGCCGGGACCTCCGGAGGGGGCTACACCTTC.

CDR3 DNA sequence: TGCAGCTTCTTACAAGGGGGGACAAGCACAGATACGCAGTATTTT. Protein: CSFLQGGTSTDTQYF. V usage is TRBV29-1 and J usage is TRBJ2-3; D may be TRBD1 or TRBD2 (6 bases each). The ends were cut back, 8 bases at V and 0 bases at J, with 18 bases in the middle. The CDR3 runs to 15 residues. Germline-derived CDR1 and CDR2 are SQVTM and ANQGSEA.

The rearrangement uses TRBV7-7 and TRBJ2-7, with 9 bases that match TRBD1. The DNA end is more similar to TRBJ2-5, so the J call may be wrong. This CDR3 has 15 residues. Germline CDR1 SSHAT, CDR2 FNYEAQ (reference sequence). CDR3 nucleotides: TGTGCCAGCAGCGCCACCGGGACAGGGACGGAGACCCAGTACTTC. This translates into CASSATGTGTETQYF.

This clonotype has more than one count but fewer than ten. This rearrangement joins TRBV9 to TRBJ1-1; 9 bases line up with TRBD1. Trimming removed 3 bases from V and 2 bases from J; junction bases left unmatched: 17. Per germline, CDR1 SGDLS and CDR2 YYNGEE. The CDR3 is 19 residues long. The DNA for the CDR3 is TGTGCCAGCAGCGGAACAGGGGGCCGCCATGAATCATTTAACACTGAAGCTTTCTTT. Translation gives CASSGTGGRHESFNTEAFF.

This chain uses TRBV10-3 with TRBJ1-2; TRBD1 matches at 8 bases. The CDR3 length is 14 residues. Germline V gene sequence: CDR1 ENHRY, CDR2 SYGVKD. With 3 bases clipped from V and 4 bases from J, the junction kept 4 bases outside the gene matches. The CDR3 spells CAISDRTGLYGYTF. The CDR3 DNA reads TGTGCCATCAGTGACCGGACAGGGCTCTATGGCTACACCTTC.

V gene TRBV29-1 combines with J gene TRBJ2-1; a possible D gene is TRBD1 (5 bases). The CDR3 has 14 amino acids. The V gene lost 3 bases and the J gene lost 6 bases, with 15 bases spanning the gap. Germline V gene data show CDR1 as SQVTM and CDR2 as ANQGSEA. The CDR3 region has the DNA TGCAGCGTTGATCTTCGCGGTAGGGGCAATGAGCAGTTCTTC. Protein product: CSVDLRGRGNEQFF.

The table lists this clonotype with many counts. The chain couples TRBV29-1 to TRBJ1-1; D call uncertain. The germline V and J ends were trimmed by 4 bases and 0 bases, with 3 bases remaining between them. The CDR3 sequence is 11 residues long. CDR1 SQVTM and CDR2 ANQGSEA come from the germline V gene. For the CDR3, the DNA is TGCAGCGTTGGGGTGAACACTGAAGCTTTCTTT. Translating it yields CSVGVNTEAFF.

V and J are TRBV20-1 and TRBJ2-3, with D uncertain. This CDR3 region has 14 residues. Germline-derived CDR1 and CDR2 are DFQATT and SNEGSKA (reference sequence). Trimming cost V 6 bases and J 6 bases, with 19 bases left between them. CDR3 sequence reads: CSAFRAARTDTQYF. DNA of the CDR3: TGCAGTGCCTTTAGGGCAGCCCGGACGGATACGCAGTATTTT.

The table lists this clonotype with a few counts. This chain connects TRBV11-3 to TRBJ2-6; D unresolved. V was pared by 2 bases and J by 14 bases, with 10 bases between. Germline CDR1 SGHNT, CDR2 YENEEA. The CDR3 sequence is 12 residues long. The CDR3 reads CASSLSNSLLTF. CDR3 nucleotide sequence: TGTGCCAGCAGCTTAAGTAACAGCCTCCTGACTTTC.

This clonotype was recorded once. In DNA form, the CDR3 reads TGCAGTGCCCTCTCGGGACAGAGTTTATATGGCTACACCTTC. It is translated as CSALSGQSLYGYTF. The V and J genes are TRBV20-1 and TRBJ1-2, with 7 positions matching TRBD1. The CDR3 is 14 amino acids. The germline V gene encodes CDR1 DFQATT and CDR2 SNEGSKA (reference sequence). V shed 6 bases, J shed 5 bases, and the junction held 12 bases outside the gene matches.

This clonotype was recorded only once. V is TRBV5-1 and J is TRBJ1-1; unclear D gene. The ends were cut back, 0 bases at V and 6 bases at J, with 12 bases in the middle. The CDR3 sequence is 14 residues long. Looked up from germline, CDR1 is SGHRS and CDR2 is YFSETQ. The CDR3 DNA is TGCGCCAGCAGCTTGGTCATGGGCGACGCTGAAGCTTTCTTT. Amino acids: CASSLVMGDAEAFF. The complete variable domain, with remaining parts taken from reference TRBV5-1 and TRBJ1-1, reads KAGVTQTPRYLIKTRGQQVTLSCSPISGHRSVSWYQQTPGQGLQFLFEYFSETQRNKGNFPGRFSGRQFSNSRSEMNVSTLELGDSALYLCASSLVMGDAEAFFGQGTRLTVV.

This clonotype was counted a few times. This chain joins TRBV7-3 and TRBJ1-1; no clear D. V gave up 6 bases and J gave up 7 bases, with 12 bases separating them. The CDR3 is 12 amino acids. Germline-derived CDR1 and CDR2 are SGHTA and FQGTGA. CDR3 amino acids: CASSRLGSEAFF. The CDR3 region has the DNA TGTGCCAGCAGTCGCCTCGGGAGTGAAGCTTTCTTT.

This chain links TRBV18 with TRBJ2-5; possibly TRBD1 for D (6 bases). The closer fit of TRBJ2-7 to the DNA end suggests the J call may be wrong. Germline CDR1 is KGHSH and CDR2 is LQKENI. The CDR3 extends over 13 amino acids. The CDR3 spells CASSPHRADEQYF. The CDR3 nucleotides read TGTGCCAGCTCACCACACAGGGCGGACGAGCAGTACTTC.

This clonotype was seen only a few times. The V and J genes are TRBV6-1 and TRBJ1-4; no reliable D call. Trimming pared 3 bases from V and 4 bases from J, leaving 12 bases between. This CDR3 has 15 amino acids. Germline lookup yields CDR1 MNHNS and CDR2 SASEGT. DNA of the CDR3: TGTGCCAGCAGTGAGTCGTTGGGGAGTAATGAAAAACTGTTTTTT. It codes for CASSESLGSNEKLFF.

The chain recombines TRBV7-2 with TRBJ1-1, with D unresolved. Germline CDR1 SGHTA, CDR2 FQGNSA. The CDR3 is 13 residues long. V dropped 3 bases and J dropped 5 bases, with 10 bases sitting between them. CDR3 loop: CASSFLMRTEAFF. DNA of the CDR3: TGTGCCAGCAGCTTTCTAATGAGGACTGAAGCTTTCTTT.

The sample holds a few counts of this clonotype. Written as DNA, the CDR3 is TGTGCCAGCAGTCCCCGAACACTAGCGGGGGCCCATGATGAGCAGTTCTTC. It codes for CASSPRTLAGAHDEQFF. This chain links TRBV2 with TRBJ2-1; 11 bases agree with TRBD2. The V segment lost 5 bases and the J segment 8 bases; nucleotides outside the gene matches: 14. CDR1 SNHLY and CDR2 FYNNEI come from the germline V gene. The CDR3 has 17 amino acids.

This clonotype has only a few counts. CDR3 sequence: CASRHQAGDRGRRYEQYF. The CDR3 DNA follows: TGTGCCAGCAGGCATCAGGCCGGGGACAGGGGGCGAAGGTACGAGCAGTACTTC. The chain combines TRBV7-2 with TRBJ2-7; 12 positions match TRBD1. J gave up 4 bases and V 6 bases, and 16 bases lay outside the gene matches. The CDR3 consists of 18 residues. Germline V gene sequence: CDR1 SGHTA, CDR2 FQGNSA. The full variable domain, in which reference TRBV7-2 and TRBJ2-7 provide the parts outside the CDR3, is GAGVSQSPSNKVTEKGKDVELRCDPISGHTALYWYRQSLGQGLEFLIYFQGNSAPDKSGLPSDRFSAERTGGSVSTLTIQRTQQEDSAVYLCASRHQAGDRGRRYEQYFGPGTRLTVT.

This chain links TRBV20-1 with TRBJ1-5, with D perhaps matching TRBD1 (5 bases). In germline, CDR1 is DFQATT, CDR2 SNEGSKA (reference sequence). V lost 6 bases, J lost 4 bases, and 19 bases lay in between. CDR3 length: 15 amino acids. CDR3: CSATDPGLFNQPQHF. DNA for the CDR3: TGCAGTGCAACCGACCCGGGACTGTTTAATCAGCCCCAGCATTTT.

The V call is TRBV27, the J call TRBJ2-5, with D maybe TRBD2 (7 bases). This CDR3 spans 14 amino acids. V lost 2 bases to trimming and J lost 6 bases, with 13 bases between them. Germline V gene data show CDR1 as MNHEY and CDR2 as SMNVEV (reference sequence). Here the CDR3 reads CASSLRGGVKTQYF. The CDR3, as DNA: TGTGCCAGCAGTTTAAGGGGGGGCGTGAAGACCCAGTACTTC.

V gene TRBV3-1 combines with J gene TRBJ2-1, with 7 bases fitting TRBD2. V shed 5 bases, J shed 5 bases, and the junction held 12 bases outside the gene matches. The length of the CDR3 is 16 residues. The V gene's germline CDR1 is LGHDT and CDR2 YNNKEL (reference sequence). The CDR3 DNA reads TGTGCCAGCAGCACACTCCGGGAGGCAGGCGACAATGAGCAGTTCTTC. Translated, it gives CASSTLREAGDNEQFF.

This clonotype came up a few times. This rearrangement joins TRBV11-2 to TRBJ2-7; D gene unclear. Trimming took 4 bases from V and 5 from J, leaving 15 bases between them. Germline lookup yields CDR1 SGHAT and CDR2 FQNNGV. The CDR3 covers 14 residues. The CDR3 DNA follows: TGTGCCAGCAGCTACCTGACGGTTAGGGACGAGCAGTACTTC. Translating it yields CASSYLTVRDEQYF.

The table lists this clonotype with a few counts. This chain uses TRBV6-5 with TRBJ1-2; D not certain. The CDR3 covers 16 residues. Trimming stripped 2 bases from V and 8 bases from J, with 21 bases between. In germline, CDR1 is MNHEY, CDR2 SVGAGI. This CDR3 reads CASSYLMKGGVEGYTF. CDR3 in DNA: TGTGCCAGCAGTTACCTGATGAAGGGCGGGGTAGAAGGCTACACCTTC.